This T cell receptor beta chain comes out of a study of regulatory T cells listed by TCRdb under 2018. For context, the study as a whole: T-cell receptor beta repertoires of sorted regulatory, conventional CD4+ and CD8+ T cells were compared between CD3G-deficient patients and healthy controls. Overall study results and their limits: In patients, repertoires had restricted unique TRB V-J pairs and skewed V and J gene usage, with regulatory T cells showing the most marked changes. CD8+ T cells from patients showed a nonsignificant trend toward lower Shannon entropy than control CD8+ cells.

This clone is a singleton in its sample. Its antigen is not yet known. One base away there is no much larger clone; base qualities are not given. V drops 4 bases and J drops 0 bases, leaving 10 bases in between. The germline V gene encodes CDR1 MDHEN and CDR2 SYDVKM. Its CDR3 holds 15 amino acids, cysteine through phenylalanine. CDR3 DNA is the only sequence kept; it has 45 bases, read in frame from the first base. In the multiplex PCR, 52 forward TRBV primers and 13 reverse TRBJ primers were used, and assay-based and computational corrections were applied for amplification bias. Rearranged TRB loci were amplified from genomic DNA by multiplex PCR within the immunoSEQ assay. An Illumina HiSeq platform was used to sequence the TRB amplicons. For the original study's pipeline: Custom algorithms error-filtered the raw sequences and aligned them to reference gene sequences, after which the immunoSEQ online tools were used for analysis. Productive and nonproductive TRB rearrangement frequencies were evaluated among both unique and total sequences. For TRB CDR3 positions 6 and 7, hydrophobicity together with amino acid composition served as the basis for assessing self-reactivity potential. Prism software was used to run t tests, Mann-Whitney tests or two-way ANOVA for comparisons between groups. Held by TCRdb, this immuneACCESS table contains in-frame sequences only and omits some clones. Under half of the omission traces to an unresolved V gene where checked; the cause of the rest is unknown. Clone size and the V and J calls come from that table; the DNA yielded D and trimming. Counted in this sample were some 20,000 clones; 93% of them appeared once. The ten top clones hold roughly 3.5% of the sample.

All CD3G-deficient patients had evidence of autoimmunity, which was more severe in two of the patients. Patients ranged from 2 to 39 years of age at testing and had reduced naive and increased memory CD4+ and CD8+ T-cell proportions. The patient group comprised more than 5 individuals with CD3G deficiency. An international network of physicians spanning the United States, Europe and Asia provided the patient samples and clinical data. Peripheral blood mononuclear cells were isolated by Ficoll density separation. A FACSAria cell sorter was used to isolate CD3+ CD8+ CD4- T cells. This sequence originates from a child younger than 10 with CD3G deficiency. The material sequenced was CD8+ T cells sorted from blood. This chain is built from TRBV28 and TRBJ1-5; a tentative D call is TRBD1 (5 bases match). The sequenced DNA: TGTGCCAGCAGTTCGGGACTGCATAGCAATCAGCCCCAGCATTTT. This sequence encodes CASSSGLHSNQPQHF.